Presented here are 31 T cell receptor beta chains from one specimen sequenced in a study of cytomegalovirus exposure and HLA in healthy donors. The PCR ran on 60 Vbeta and 13 Jbeta primers. Measured with immunoSEQ multiplex PCR; TCRdb has only the in-frame clones, and not every one. The sample has roughly 190,000 clones; approximately 79% are singletons. The source material was PBMCs. These receptors were obtained from a woman younger than 35 in good health and CMV-seronegative.

The chain links TRBV30 to TRBJ2-1; 10 bases agree with TRBD2. Germline lookup yields CDR1 GTSNPN and CDR2 SVGIG (reference sequence). Trimming cost V 3 bases and J 8 bases; bases outside gene matches: 4. This CDR3 comprises 13 residues. CDR3 amino acids: CAWRTSGRYEQFF. The CDR3 DNA reads as TGTGCCTGGAGGACTAGCGGGCGGTATGAGCAGTTCTTC.

The chain recombines TRBV5-1 with TRBJ2-7; D perhaps matches TRBD1 (8 bases). Trimming pared 3 bases from V and 6 bases from J, leaving 16 bases between. Germline V gene lookup returns CDR1 SGHRS and CDR2 YFSETQ. This CDR3 has 14 amino acids. The CDR3 spells CASSSGQGGVEQYF. CDR3 bases: TGCGCCAGCAGCTCCGGACAGGGAGGGGTCGAGCAGTACTTC.

This clone was observed a few times. The chain recombines TRBV11-2 with TRBJ2-1; 8 bases line up with TRBD1. With V trimmed by 5 bases and J by 5 bases, 11 bases remained unmatched. CDR1 is SGHAT and CDR2 is FQNNGV in the germline V gene. The CDR3 is made up of 16 amino acids. The CDR3 loop is CASSEFRDRLDNEQFF. Here the CDR3 DNA reads TGTGCCAGCAGCGAGTTCCGGGACAGGTTAGACAATGAGCAGTTCTTC.

This clone came up a few times. This sequence joins TRBV28 and TRBJ1-4; 7 positions match TRBD1. J gave up 8 bases and V 6 bases, and 12 bases lay outside the gene matches. The CDR3 sequence is 15 residues long. Germline values: CDR1 MDHEN, CDR2 SYDVKM. CDR3 sequence: CASRTTGAYREKLFF. DNA for the CDR3: TGTGCCAGCAGAACAACAGGGGCCTATCGGGAAAAACTGTTTTTT.

The chain couples TRBV15 to TRBJ2-5; 8 nucleotides line up with TRBD1. Germline V gene data show CDR1 as LNHNV and CDR2 as YYDKDF (reference sequence). The V and J ends lost 6 bases and 0 bases, in that order; junction bases with no gene match: 9. The length of the CDR3 is 16 residues. CDR3 sequence reads: CATSSPWTGNQETQYF. CDR3 DNA: TGTGCCACCAGTTCCCCTTGGACAGGGAACCAAGAGACCCAGTACTTC.

The table lists this clone with a count of one. The chain links TRBV6-5 to TRBJ2-3, with 10 nucleotides matching TRBD1. V lost 6 bases to trimming and J lost 4 bases; unmatched junction nucleotides: 7. Germline V gene data show CDR1 as MNHEY and CDR2 as SVGAGI. The CDR3 loop spans 15 amino acids. The CDR3 sequence is CASRLTGGLPDTQYF. The CDR3 nucleotides are TGTGCCAGCAGGTTGACAGGGGGCCTGCCAGATACGCAGTATTTT.

V gene TRBV7-2 combines with J gene TRBJ2-7; TRBD1 agrees at 9 bases. The V gene end was trimmed by 4 bases and the J gene end by 3 bases; junction bases not matched to a gene: 7. Germline V gene data show CDR1 as SGHTA and CDR2 as FQGNSA. CDR3 size: 15 residues. CDR3 nucleotides: TGTGCCAGCAGCTCGGGGACAGGGCCTTTCTACGAGCAGTACTTC. This translates into CASSSGTGPFYEQYF.

J is TRBJ1-3 and V is TRBV5-1; unclear D gene. The CDR3 consists of 13 residues. Trimming stripped 0 bases from V and 4 bases from J, with 5 bases between. The germline gives CDR1 SGHRS, CDR2 YFSETQ. The CDR3 DNA is TGCGCCAGCAGCTTGGGGGAGGGAAACACCATATATTTT. It encodes CASSLGEGNTIYF.

The chain has TRBV12-5 and TRBJ2-1; 9 nucleotides align to TRBD2. Trimming took 4 bases from V and 7 from J; bases not matched to a gene: 8. The CDR3 totals 15 residues. Germline V lookup: CDR1 LGHNT, CDR2 FRNRAP. Here the CDR3 DNA reads TGTGCTAGTGGTTCGGGACTAGCCCTCCGAAATGAGCAGTTCTTC. Translation: CASGSGLALRNEQFF.

This clone was counted a few times. The chain carries TRBV21-1 and TRBJ2-4; the D call TRBD1 from the table was never checked on the DNA. TRBV21-1 is a known pseudogene. This CDR3 is built from 17 residues. The CDR3 protein is CASSKIRTPLAKNIQYF. CDR3 coding DNA: TGTGCCAGCAGCAAAATACGAACACCTCTAGCCAAAAACATTCAGTACTTC.

As regards this clone: The identical CDR3 is also encoded by other nucleotide sequences in the sample. This chain joins TRBV30 and TRBJ2-5; D not resolved. Looked up from germline, CDR1 is GTSNPN and CDR2 is SVGIG (reference sequence). V was trimmed by 3 bases and J by 1 base, leaving 6 bases between them. This CDR3 region has 12 residues. The CDR3 loop is CAWRAVQETQYF. The CDR3 DNA is TGTGCCTGGAGGGCAGTCCAAGAGACCCAGTACTTC.

This chain joins TRBV6-5 and TRBJ1-5, with 8 positions matching TRBD1. The length of the CDR3 is 14 residues. V trimming: 5 bases; J trimming: 7 bases; junction bases outside the gene matches: 7. Germline CDR1 MNHEY, CDR2 SVGAGI. The CDR3 here is CASSLDRGGQPQHF. The CDR3 region has the DNA TGTGCCAGCAGTCTCGACAGGGGAGGACAGCCCCAGCATTTT.

V usage is TRBV7-2 and J usage is TRBJ1-4; no reliable D call. Trimming removed 2 bases from V and 0 bases from J, with 7 bases in between. The CDR3 has 15 residues. From germline, CDR1 is SGHTA and CDR2 FQGNSA. The DNA of the CDR3 is TGTGCCAGCAGCTTACGGTATTCAACTAATGAAAAACTGTTTTTT. Amino acids: CASSLRYSTNEKLFF.

The rearrangement joins TRBV19 to TRBJ1-1; no clear D. The CDR3 runs 15 residues. The germline V gene encodes CDR1 LNHDA and CDR2 SQIVND (reference sequence). Trimming stripped 5 bases from V and 3 bases from J, with 16 bases between. As DNA, the CDR3 is TGTGCCAGTAGTCCAACGCCGGGGAGGGACACTGAAGCTTTCTTT. Translating it yields CASSPTPGRDTEAFF.

The chain uses TRBV2 and TRBJ1-2; no clear D. The CDR3 is 12 residues long. Looked up from germline, CDR1 is SNHLY and CDR2 is FYNNEI. V was trimmed by 3 bases and J by 7 bases, leaving 9 bases between them. In nucleotides, the CDR3 is TGTGCCAGCAGTGACTATGGGAGTGGCTACACCTTC. It encodes CASSDYGSGYTF.

CDR3 DNA sequence: TGTGCCAGCAGTTTTGGGACAGCAGCCTACGAGCAGTACTTC. Translating gives CASSFGTAAYEQYF. This chain joins TRBV28 and TRBJ2-5; 7 bases are shared with TRBD1. The end of the DNA aligns better with TRBJ2-7, so the J call may be wrong. Germline CDR1 reads MDHEN; CDR2 reads SYDVKM. This CDR3 spans 14 amino acids.

The V and J genes are TRBV2 and TRBJ1-2; D may be TRBD1 (6 bases). Per the germline V gene, CDR1 is SNHLY and CDR2 is FYNNEI. The CDR3 contains 10 residues. Trimming took 10 bases from V and 12 from J, leaving 15 bases between them. The CDR3: CATGQPGNTF. Written as DNA, the CDR3 is TGTGCCACCGGACAGCCTGGGAACACCTTC.

Only a few counts were recorded for this clone. J is TRBJ1-1 and V is TRBV7-8, with TRBD1 identical over 9 bases. Looked up from germline, CDR1 is SGHVS and CDR2 is FQNEAQ. The CDR3 runs 15 residues. V lost 5 bases and J lost 7; bases outside the gene matches: 11. CDR3 DNA sequence: TGTGCCAGCAGCCAACTGACAGGGGGGCATGATGAAGCTTTCTTT. This sequence encodes CASSQLTGGHDEAFF. The full variable domain, completed using reference TRBV7-8 and TRBJ1-1, is GAGVSQSPRYKVAKRGQDVALRCDPISGHVSLFWYQQALGQGPEFLTYFQNEAQLDKSGLPSDRFFAERPEGSVSTLKIQRTQQEDSAVYLCASSQLTGGHDEAFFGQGTRLTVV.

The gene calls are TRBV6-1 and TRBJ1-2; D not certain. Deletions cut 3 bases from V and 2 bases from J, with 10 bases between. Germline CDR1 reads MNHNS; CDR2 reads SASEGT. The CDR3 has 14 amino acids. The CDR3 DNA is TGTGCCAGCAGTGAGGTACAGCCCAACTATGGCTACACCTTC. Residues: CASSEVQPNYGYTF.

The chain links TRBV6-5 to TRBJ2-7, with D possibly matching TRBD1 (7 bases). This CDR3 has 15 residues. Germline assignment: CDR1 MNHEY and CDR2 SVGAGI. Trimming removed 6 bases at V and 7 bases at J, with 22 bases between. The CDR3 DNA is TGTGCCAGCAGCCGATTGGAGGGGGCAACAGAGGAGCAGTACTTC. Translating gives CASSRLEGATEEQYF.

This chain joins TRBV11-2 and TRBJ1-1; maybe TRBD1 (6 bases). This CDR3 region has 14 residues. Germline V CDR1 and CDR2: SGHAT, FQNNGV. Deletions cut 0 bases from V and 5 bases from J, with 10 bases between. In DNA, the CDR3 is TGTGCCAGCAGCTTAGATCTAGGGGGAACTGAAGCTTTCTTT. Translating it yields CASSLDLGGTEAFF. Combining the CDR3 with reference TRBV11-2 and TRBJ1-1 gives the whole variable domain EAGVAQSPRYKIIEKRQSVAFWCNPISGHATLYWYQQILGQGPKLLIQFQNNGVVDDSQLPKDRFSAERLKGVDSTLKIQPAKLEDSAVYLCASSLDLGGTEAFFGQGTRLTVV.

The V call is TRBV4-3, the J call TRBJ2-1; 12 nucleotides align to TRBD2. J gave up 5 bases and V 6 bases, and 11 bases lay outside the gene matches. Per the germline V gene, CDR1 is LGHNA and CDR2 is YSLEER. This CDR3 is 17 amino acids long. CDR3: CASSPRLAGVRNNEQFF. CDR3 DNA sequence: TGCGCCAGCAGTCCCCGACTAGCGGGGGTGAGGAACAATGAGCAGTTCTTC.

Only a few counts were recorded for this clone. The J gene is TRBJ1-1, the V gene TRBV5-1; 8 positions match TRBD1. The CDR3 contains 13 residues. The germline CDR1 and CDR2 sequences are SGHRS and YFSETQ. J lost 4 bases, V lost 4 bases, and 3 bases had no gene match. The CDR3 spells CASSLDRATEAFF. Written as DNA, the CDR3 is TGCGCCAGCAGCCTGGACAGGGCCACTGAAGCTTTCTTT.

The chain combines TRBV10-3 with TRBJ1-6; no clear D. This CDR3 has 16 residues. V lost 4 bases and J lost 6, with 16 bases in between. Looked up from germline, CDR1 is ENHRY and CDR2 is SYGVKD. The CDR3 DNA reads as TGTGCCATCAGTGCATTAGGCCAGTCTAGTAATTCACCCCTCCACTTT. Translated, it gives CAISALGQSSNSPLHF.

This sequence joins TRBV2 and TRBJ2-3, with TRBD2 matching over 8 bases. Germline values: CDR1 SNHLY, CDR2 FYNNEI. The CDR3 length is 19 residues. V lost 1 base to trimming and J lost 6 bases; unmatched junction nucleotides: 18. CDR3 loop: CASSEVFGEAGAHMDTQYF. The CDR3 DNA follows: TGTGCCAGCAGTGAAGTATTCGGGGAAGCGGGGGCTCACATGGATACGCAGTATTTT.

This CDR3 is CASRGTGVTQPQHF. In DNA form, the CDR3 reads TGTGCCAGCAGAGGGACAGGGGTAACTCAGCCCCAGCATTTT. This chain connects TRBV27 to TRBJ1-5; TRBD1 aligns across 10 bases. The CDR3 extends over 14 amino acids. Per the germline V gene, CDR1 is MNHEY and CDR2 is SMNVEV (reference sequence). V was pared by 6 bases and J by 6 bases, with 5 bases of the junction left unmatched.

This sequence joins TRBV30 and TRBJ2-4, with D uncertain. V dropped 2 bases and J dropped 3 bases, with 11 bases sitting between them. In germline, CDR1 is GTSNPN, CDR2 SVGIG (reference sequence). This CDR3 contains 14 residues. In nucleotides, the CDR3 is TGTGCCTGGAGTTCTGGTGCCGGCAAAAACATTCAGTACTTC. Amino acid sequence: CAWSSGAGKNIQYF.

The table lists this clone with a few counts. The CDR3 DNA sequence: TGTGCCGCCCGAGGGCGGGAGTCGGTTAGGGAGCAGTTCTTC. As protein: CAARGRESVREQFF. The rearrangement links TRBV6-5 to TRBJ2-1; 7 nucleotides agree with TRBD2. This CDR3 contains 14 residues. Germline V lookup: CDR1 MNHEY, CDR2 SVGAGI. Trimming at V came to 11 bases and at J to 10 bases, leaving 17 bases not matched to a gene.

The chain combines TRBV21-1 with TRBJ1-6; the listed D gene, TRBD1, was not tested against the DNA. TRBV21-1 is a pseudogene locus. The CDR3 runs to 15 residues. The CDR3 DNA sequence: TGTGCCAGCACCTTCCGGGACAGTGGGAATTCACCCCTCCACTTT. It codes for CASTFRDSGNSPLHF.

The chain employs TRBV11-2 and TRBJ1-1, with TRBD1 matching over 7 bases. The germline V gene has CDR1 SGHAT and CDR2 FQNNGV. The CDR3 length is 14 residues. J lost 3 bases, V lost 5 bases, and 6 bases had no gene match. This chain's CDR3 is CASSPSTGHTEAFF. CDR3 bases: TGTGCCAGCAGCCCCTCGACAGGGCACACTGAAGCTTTCTTT.

This clone was counted once. The CDR3 nucleotides read TGTGCCTGGACCCCTGACAGCTACAATGAGCAGTTCTTC. Protein: CAWTPDSYNEQFF. J is TRBJ2-1 and V is TRBV30, with D perhaps TRBD1 (5 bases). In germline, CDR1 is GTSNPN, CDR2 SVGIG (reference sequence). The CDR3 sequence is 13 residues long. The germline V and J ends were trimmed by 4 bases and 3 bases, with 10 bases remaining between them.